A selection of T cell receptor beta chains follows, all from one sample in a study of blood T cell repertoires in COVID-19. Clones were read by immunoSEQ multiplex PCR, and TCRdb kept only the in-frame ones, dropping some. The data hold 200,000 to 250,000 clones, with about 82% observed a single time. The specimen sequenced was peripheral blood. The receptors shown here come from a woman older than 75 with acute or convalescent COVID-19. The CDR3 runs from the conserved cysteine through the conserved F or W. The order of the fields is D gene, J gene, clone size, V gene, CDR3 protein, CDR3 DNA. The D gene is left open where the match is weak. Expanded clones are given a class, and other clones once, few, many or no size at all.

>-|TRBJ2-7|-|TRBV19
CASSIQVSYEQYF
TGTGCCAGTAGTATACAGGTCTCCTACGAGCAGTACTTC
>TRBD2|TRBJ2-7|medium-sized|TRBV27
CASSLTPGLTYEQYF
TGTGCCAGCAGTTTAACACCGGGACTAACCTACGAGCAGTACTTC
>-|TRBJ1-1|-|TRBV10-3
CAISESAVEEAFF
TGTGCCATCAGTGAATCGGCAGTGGAGGAAGCTTTCTTT
>TRBD2|TRBJ2-3|-|TRBV7-9
CASSLAQSGGITDTQYF
TGTGCCAGCAGCTTAGCGCAGAGCGGGGGCATCACAGATACGCAGTATTTT
>TRBD2|TRBJ2-2|-|TRBV10-2
CASSESWGGTGELFF
TGCGCCAGCAGTGAGTCGTGGGGGGGTACCGGGGAGCTGTTTTTT
>TRBD1|TRBJ1-4|few|TRBV9
CASSVAGQGSEKLFF
TGTGCCAGCAGCGTAGCCGGACAGGGAAGTGAAAAACTGTTTTTT
>-|TRBJ2-3|-|TRBV6-5
CASTPTGSDTQYF
TGTGCCAGCACCCCCACGGGGTCTGATACGCAGTATTTT
>-|TRBJ2-7|few|TRBV5-1
CASSLGRSGEQYF
TGCGCCAGCAGCTTGGGAAGGTCGGGGGAGCAGTACTTC
>TRBD2|TRBJ2-3|-|TRBV6-6
CASSYGQREVADTQYF
TGTGCCAGCAGTTACGGGCAGCGGGAGGTCGCAGATACGCAGTATTTT
>TRBD1|TRBJ2-1|-|TRBV27
CASIGRGQDLYNEQFF
TGTGCCAGCATCGGAAGAGGACAGGATCTTTACAATGAGCAGTTCTTC
>TRBD1|TRBJ1-5|-|TRBV6-2/TRBV6-3
CASSSAQGQTQPQHF
TGTGCCAGCAGTTCAGCTCAGGGACAGACTCAGCCCCAGCATTTT
>-|TRBJ2-7|few|TRBV7-9
CASRRDEGSYEQYF
TGTGCCAGCAGGCGGGACGAGGGATCCTACGAGCAGTACTTC
>-|TRBJ1-1|-|TRBV29-1
CSVEDSAGWTEAFF
TGCAGCGTTGAAGATTCCGCGGGATGGACTGAAGCTTTCTTT
>TRBD1|TRBJ2-5|-|TRBV27
CASSLDRGGETQYF
TGTGCCAGCAGCCTCGACAGGGGTGGAGAGACCCAGTACTTC
>-|TRBJ1-1|-|TRBV11-1
CASTRNTEAFF
TGTGCCAGCACTCGGAACACTGAAGCTTTCTTT
>-|TRBJ1-4|few|TRBV5-1
CASSSSTNEKLFF
TGCGCCAGCAGCAGCTCAACTAATGAAAAACTGTTTTTT
>-|TRBJ1-2|-|TRBV9
CASSPWDTSNYGYTF
TGTGCCAGCAGCCCTTGGGACACATCTAACTATGGCTACACCTTC
>TRBD1|TRBJ1-6|-|TRBV11-1
CASSLRQGQNSPLHF
TGTGCCAGCAGCTTACGACAGGGGCAGAATTCACCCCTCCACTTT
>TRBD1|TRBJ2-7|few|TRBV10-2
CASSVETGDYYEQYF
TGCGCCAGCAGTGTTGAGACAGGGGATTACTACGAGCAGTACTTC
>-|TRBJ1-5|once|TRBV9
CASSSSGDSNQPQHF
TGTGCCAGCAGCTCTTCGGGGGATAGCAATCAGCCCCAGCATTTT
>TRBD1|TRBJ1-1|-|TRBV11-3
CASSLETGTEAFF
TGTGCCAGCAGCTTAGAGACAGGGACTGAAGCTTTCTTT
>TRBD2|TRBJ2-1|-|TRBV10-3
CAIMTSGRAGNEQFF
TGTGCCATCATGACTAGCGGGAGGGCAGGTAATGAGCAGTTCTTC
>-|TRBJ1-1|-|TRBV29-1
CSVETAKAEAFF
TGCAGCGTTGAGACTGCCAAGGCTGAAGCTTTCTTT
>TRBD1|TRBJ2-7|-|TRBV14
CASSSPGTELYEQYF
TGTGCCAGCAGCTCCCCCGGGACAGAACTCTACGAGCAGTACTTC
>-|TRBJ1-2|-|TRBV19
CASSTRQDYYGYTF
TGTGCCAGTAGTACCCGACAGGACTACTATGGCTACACCTTC